Below are 18 T cell receptor beta chains sequenced from a single sample in a study of regulatory T cells in long-lasting Graves disease. Combining iRepertoire HTBI primers with Arm-PCR of CDR3 regions, the authors built TCR beta libraries. TCRdb passed the multiplex PCR reads through MiXCR, listing each CDR3 protein once. This table holds roughly 470,000 distinct CDR3 sequences, roughly 20% found once. Specified time point: persistent/refractory GD, antithyroid drugs over 5 years with positive TRAb. Construction of the TCR library relied on RNA isolated from PBMCs. The specimen was peripheral blood mononuclear cells (PBMCs), collected when the disease was refractory, from a patient treated with antithyroid drugs. The receptors were sampled from a female donor with Graves disease.

The rearrangement uses TRBV12-3 or TRBV12-4 and TRBJ1-1, with TRBD1 matching 9 bases. V was clipped by 7 bases and J by 3 bases; unmatched bases: 3. The CDR3 contains 13 residues. CDR3 DNA: TGTGCCAGCAAGGGGGACAGGGACACTGAAGCTTTCTTT. It is translated as CASKGDRDTEAFF.

This clonotype was observed at least ten times. The CDR3 sequence is CASSQGGGEVGETQYF. CDR3 in DNA: TGTGCCAGCAGCCAAGGGGGCGGGGAAGTCGGAGAGACCCAGTACTTC. The chain carries TRBV3-1 and TRBJ2-5; a possible D gene is TRBD2 (6 bases). In germline, CDR1 is LGHDT, CDR2 YNNKEL (reference sequence). The ends were cut back, 1 base at V and 4 bases at J, with 16 bases in the middle. The CDR3 spans 16 residues.

In the case of this clonotype: An end of the junction does not agree with germline; a read error may underlie this. CDR3 residues: CATSKPGQSQFGGTGAFF. CDR3 in DNA: TGTGCCACCAGTAAACCGGGACAGAGCCAATTTGGTGGCACTGGAGCTTTCTTT. The V and J genes are TRBV15 and TRBJ1-1, with TRBD1 matching over 7 bases. Germline assignment: CDR1 LNHNV and CDR2 YYDKDF (reference sequence). There are 18 residues in the CDR3.

As concerns this clonotype: A read error is possible here, since a much larger clone lies one base away. The genes are TRBV28 and TRBJ2-6, with a possible D match to TRBD1 (6 bases). This CDR3 spans 18 amino acids. V lost 1 base and J 8 bases, leaving 21 bases between the germline ends. Germline CDR1 is MDHEN and CDR2 is SYDVKM. The DNA for the CDR3 is TGTGCCAGCAGTTTATTCCTCCCGACAGGCCCTCCTACCAACGTCCTGACTTTC. Protein: CASSLFLPTGPPTNVLTF.

This clonotype was counted between two and nine times. The CDR3: CSVEETIVPEAFF. Written as DNA, the CDR3 is TGCAGCGTTGAAGAGACTATCGTCCCTGAAGCTTTCTTT. V and J are TRBV29-1 and TRBJ1-1; D gene ambiguous. Germline V gene lookup returns CDR1 SQVTM and CDR2 ANQGSEA. The CDR3 extends over 13 amino acids. Trimming removed 0 bases at V and 6 bases at J, with 11 bases between.

The chain uses TRBV4-3 and TRBJ2-7; possibly TRBD1 for D (5 bases). CDR1 is LGHNA, CDR2 YSLEER, per germline. The CDR3 sequence is 15 residues long. V was cut by 0 bases and J by 3 bases, with 12 bases left in between. As DNA, the CDR3 is TGCGCCAGCAGCCAAGATTGGCAGGGTAGCTACGAGCAGTACTTC. The encoded protein is CASSQDWQGSYEQYF.

V usage is TRBV30 and J usage is TRBJ1-1; the D is unclear. The CDR3 is made up of 15 amino acids. Germline V gene data show CDR1 as GTSNPN and CDR2 as SVGIG (reference sequence). V was trimmed by 5 bases and J by 4 bases, leaving 20 bases between them. The CDR3 reads CAWDAGLGSTTEAFF. In DNA form, the CDR3 reads TGTGCCTGGGATGCCGGCCTCGGGTCTACCACTGAAGCTTTCTTT.

In its sample, this clonotype was seen many times. The chain recombines TRBV6-2 or TRBV6-3 with TRBJ1-1, with D uncertain. V was cut by 2 bases and J by 3 bases, with 16 bases left in between. Germline V gene sequence: CDR1 MNHEY, CDR2 SVGEGT. This CDR3 is 16 amino acids long. The DNA for the CDR3 is TGTGCCAGCAGTTACGGGCGGGCGGACGGTGACACTGAAGCTTTCTTT. Translation gives CASSYGRADGDTEAFF.

This clonotype was picked up a small number of times. The DNA for the CDR3 is TGTGCCAGCAGCTTGCAAGGGAGCAAGCGTGGCTACACCTTC. Its translation: CASSLQGSKRGYTF. The chain carries TRBV5-4 and TRBJ1-2; the D is unclear. This CDR3 has 14 amino acids. Looked up from germline, CDR1 is SGHNT and CDR2 is YYREEE (reference sequence). V gave up 1 base and J gave up 7 bases, with 14 bases separating them.

The chain carries TRBV9 and TRBJ2-2; maybe TRBD1 (6 bases). There are 14 residues in the CDR3. V lost 3 bases and J lost 5, with 11 bases in between. Germline V CDR1 and CDR2: SGDLS, YYNGEE. CDR3 DNA: TGTGCCAGCAGCGCCAGGGGTCGAACCGGGGAGCTGTTTTTT. Its protein is CASSARGRTGELFF.

The rearrangement links TRBV13 to TRBJ2-7, with 9 positions matching TRBD1. The CDR3 has 14 amino acids. The germline V gene has CDR1 PRHDT and CDR2 FYEKMQ (reference sequence). V trimming: 7 bases; J trimming: 3 bases; junction bases outside the gene matches: 7. This chain's CDR3 is CASTKQGAGYEQYF. The DNA for the CDR3 is TGTGCCAGCACGAAACAGGGGGCAGGCTACGAGCAGTACTTC. The variable domain in full, completed from reference TRBV13 and TRBJ2-7, reads AAGVIQSPRHLIKEKRETATLKCYPIPRHDTVYWYQQGPGQDPQFLISFYEKMQSDKGSIPDRFSAQQFSDYHSELNMSSLELGDSALYFCASTKQGAGYEQYFGPGTRLTVT.

The gene calls are TRBV4-1 and TRBJ1-6; TRBD1 agrees at 7 bases. Germline V CDR1 and CDR2: MGHRA, YSYEKL. The junction had 3 bases not matched to a gene; V was cut back by 0 bases and J by 4 bases. The CDR3 contains 16 residues. CDR3 residues: CASSQEGQSYNSPLHF. In DNA form, the CDR3 reads TGCGCCAGCAGCCAAGAGGGACAGTCTTATAATTCACCCCTCCACTTT.

This clonotype was observed many times. V gene TRBV12-3 or TRBV12-4 combines with J gene TRBJ1-2, with TRBD1 matching 10 bases. Trimming cost V 2 bases and J 8 bases; bases outside gene matches: 11. The CDR3 consists of 16 residues. CDR3 bases: TGTGCCAGCAGTTTATCCGCCGGGACAGGGGCAAGGGGCTACACCTTC. Encoded protein: CASSLSAGTGARGYTF.

The chain recombines TRBV5-6 with TRBJ2-7; 7 bases are a match to TRBD2. The CDR3 spans 16 residues. J was trimmed by 0 bases and V by 4 bases; bases with no gene match: 10. The germline gives CDR1 SGHDT, CDR2 YYEEEE. As DNA, the CDR3 is TGTGCCAGCAGCGCGCAACTAGCGTGGAGCTCCTACGAGCAGTACTTC. As protein: CASSAQLAWSSYEQYF.

This clonotype was observed at least ten times. The rearrangement joins TRBV20-1 to TRBJ2-7, with 10 bases lining up with TRBD1. The germline CDR1 and CDR2 sequences are DFQATT and SNEGSKA (reference sequence). The V gene end was trimmed by 8 bases and the J gene end by 5 bases; junction bases not matched to a gene: 12. The CDR3 is 14 residues long. The CDR3 DNA reads as TGCAGTTCGATCTCCCGGGACAGGGGCCACGAGCAGTACTTC. As protein: CSSISRDRGHEQYF.

The chain couples TRBV13 to TRBJ1-5; tentative D call: TRBD1 (6 bases). V gave up 5 bases and J gave up 2 bases, with 16 bases separating them. Per the germline V gene, CDR1 is PRHDT and CDR2 is FYEKMQ (reference sequence). This CDR3 has 16 amino acids. CDR3 residues: CASSPGGGFGNQPQHF. CDR3 coding DNA: TGTGCCAGCAGCCCAGGAGGGGGATTCGGCAATCAGCCCCAGCATTTT.

This clonotype has a count of ten or more. The chain is built from TRBV6-5 and TRBJ2-5; D may be TRBD2 (5 bases). Looked up from germline, CDR1 is MNHEY and CDR2 is SVGAGI. CDR3 size: 13 residues. Trimming cost V 0 bases and J 3 bases, with 5 bases left between them. The CDR3 protein is CASSYSEEETQYF. The CDR3 DNA follows: TGTGCCAGCAGTTACTCGGAGGAAGAGACCCAGTACTTC.

This clonotype showed up many times. The chain is built from TRBV28 and TRBJ1-5; 9 nucleotides agree with TRBD1. The trim removed 7 bases at V and 3 bases at J, leaving 7 bases unmatched. The length of the CDR3 is 15 residues. Looked up from germline, CDR1 is MDHEN and CDR2 is SYDVKM. The CDR3: CASIGGDRVNQPQHF. DNA of the CDR3: TGTGCCAGCATAGGAGGGGACAGGGTCAATCAGCCCCAGCATTTT.